This T cell receptor beta chain was recovered during a study of Graves' ophthalmopathy and Graves' hyperthyroidism. Patients with other autoimmune diseases, uncontrolled infections, pregnancy or lactation were excluded. Diagnosis relied on clinical symptoms, serum thyroxine, TRAb, thyroid ultrasound and orbital computed tomography. The CDR3 runs 11 residues. V was clipped by 5 bases and J by 7 bases, with 9 bases between them. Germline-derived CDR1 and CDR2 are MDHEN and SYDVKM. This clonotype was picked up one time. Scientists amplified the TCR beta CDR3 regions from RNA transcripts. HTBI primers primed a first-round RT-PCR, and a second-round multiplex PCR followed. TCRdb re-derived calls from the multiplex PCR reads in MiXCR, one entry per CDR3 protein. Among about 170,000 distinct CDR3 sequences listed, 37% were seen once.

This clonotype was sampled from a middle-aged woman with Graves' ophthalmopathy. V and J are TRBV28 and TRBJ2-7; no reliable D call. The sequencing sample was made of peripheral blood. The CDR3 protein is CASSVTGEQYF. CDR3 DNA sequence: TGTGCCAGCAGTGTTACCGGGGAGCAGTACTTC.